This T cell receptor (beta chain) was sequenced in a study of breast tumors, draining lymph nodes, adjacent tissues. Study observations and caveats: Tumor and nontumor repertoires were significantly more similar in luminal-like than in basal-like breast cancer.

TCRdb passed the multiplex PCR reads through MiXCR, listing each CDR3 protein once. The data hold about 200,000 distinct CDR3 sequences, with around 29% observed a single time. About this clonotype: The target antigen is unknown.

Axillary draining lymph nodes of breast cancer patients supplied the node samples. Per the germline V gene, CDR1 is SGHTA and CDR2 is FQGTGA. This CDR3 has 14 amino acids. Trimming stripped 2 bases from V and 14 bases from J, with 16 bases between. This sequence originates from a female donor with breast cancer. Some clones in this sample may be carry-over from other donors' samples. The chain links TRBV7-3 to TRBJ1-6, with D perhaps matching TRBD1 (5 bases). The sequenced sample was axillary lymph node tissue. The CDR3 here is CASSLGGTASTLHF. CDR3 DNA sequence: TGTGCCAGCAGCTTAGGTGGGACGGCGTCGACCCTCCACTTT. The whole variable domain, filled in from reference TRBV7-3 and TRBJ1-6, reads GAGVSQTPSNKVTEKGKYVELRCDPISGHTALYWYRQSLGQGPEFLIYFQGTGAADDSGLPNDRFFAVRPEGSVSTLKIQRTERGDSAVYLCASSLGGTASTLHFGNGTRLTVT.